The clone carrying this TCR beta chain was seen ten or more times. Its antigen is currently unknown. Germline lookup yields CDR1 LNHDA and CDR2 SQIVND (reference sequence). Deletions cut 5 bases from V and 5 bases from J, with 17 bases between. This CDR3 region has 15 residues. Molecular barcoded adaptors covering alpha/delta and beta/gamma chains were used on roughly 400 ng RNA. Each CDR3 protein gets one entry after TCRdb re-called the reads with MiXCR. The sample yields around 130,000 distinct CDR3 sequences, around 14% seen once. This sample was included in a study of read filtering for tumor transcriptome and immune sequencing. Background on the study: Among patients, some 17 were male and around 13 female, aged roughly 40 to 90 (mean around 68). Whole-study results and caveats: Even smaller IR-seq throughput identified most shared clonotypes.

This TCR was recovered from a donor at least 40 years old with multiple myeloma. The gene calls are TRBV19 and TRBJ2-3; tentatively, D is TRBD2 (5 bases). The specimen sequenced was a population of CD138-negative cells sorted from bone marrow. The CDR3 DNA is TGTGCCAGTAGTGTACTAGTGCCCCACGGAGATACGCAGTATTTT. It yields the protein CASSVLVPHGDTQYF.